The 21 T cell receptor beta chains listed next were all sequenced from one sample in a study of blood T cell repertoires in COVID-19. The protocol was immunoSEQ multiplex PCR, while the TCRdb copy is restricted to in-frame clones and leaves out a portion. This sample carries around 100,000 clones, 88% of them seen once, and the ten largest clones take approximately 5.3%. The sequencing sample was made of peripheral blood. The source of these receptors is a human donor in a cohort sampled during active COVID-19.

This chain connects TRBV27 to TRBJ2-7, with D possibly being TRBD2 (6 bases). The CDR3 has 13 amino acids. The germline gives CDR1 MNHEY, CDR2 SMNVEV (reference sequence). The V end was cut by 6 bases, the J end by 5 bases, with 14 bases between. The DNA of the CDR3 is TGTGCCAGCAGCGTAAGATGGGGGGACGAGCAGTACTTC. This codes for CASSVRWGDEQYF.

The chain combines TRBV6-6 with TRBJ2-7; D not resolved. Per germline, CDR1 MNHNY and CDR2 SVGAGI (reference sequence). V lost 0 bases to trimming and J lost 3 bases, with 9 bases between them. This CDR3 spans 14 amino acids. CDR3 region: CASSYSNKNYEQYF. CDR3 in DNA: TGTGCCAGCAGTTACTCGAACAAGAACTACGAGCAGTACTTC.

This clone has only a few counts. The J gene is TRBJ1-5, the V gene TRBV3-1 (or the pseudogene TRBV3-2); D unresolved. CDR3 length: 16 residues. The germline V gene has CDR1 LGHDT and CDR2 YNNKEL (reference sequence). With 1 base removed from V and 5 bases from J, the gap between germline ends came to 15 bases. The CDR3 here is CASSQGLVFRDQPQHF. The CDR3 DNA reads as TGTGCCAGCAGCCAAGGGTTGGTCTTCCGGGATCAGCCCCAGCATTTT.

CDR3 sequence: CASSFGTGEVEKLFF. The DNA for the CDR3 is TGCGCCAGCAGCTTTGGGACAGGGGAGGTTGAAAAACTGTTTTTT. The V gene is TRBV5-1, the J gene TRBJ1-4, with 10 bases that match TRBD1. The V gene end was trimmed by 2 bases and the J gene end by 7 bases; junction bases not matched to a gene: 5. This CDR3 comprises 15 residues. Per the germline V gene, CDR1 is SGHRS and CDR2 is YFSETQ.

This sequence joins TRBV15 and TRBJ2-5; maybe TRBD2 (5 bases). The CDR3 loop spans 15 amino acids. V was pared by 3 bases and J by 2 bases, with 13 bases between. Germline loops: CDR1 LNHNV, CDR2 YYDKDF (reference sequence). Here the CDR3 reads CATSRDFMSQETQYF. The CDR3 nucleotides are TGTGCCACCAGCAGGGACTTTATGTCACAAGAGACCCAGTACTTC.

The chain couples TRBV28 to TRBJ2-7; 7 bases match TRBD1. V trimming: 6 bases; J trimming: 0 bases; junction bases outside the gene matches: 8. The CDR3 covers 15 residues. The germline CDR1 and CDR2 sequences are MDHEN and SYDVKM. In DNA, the CDR3 is TGTGCCAGCAGCCCACCCGGGACAGACTCCTACGAGCAGTACTTC. Amino acids: CASSPPGTDSYEQYF.

The chain recombines TRBV4-1 with TRBJ1-1; 7 bases agree with TRBD1. Germline V gene data show CDR1 as MGHRA and CDR2 as YSYEKL. The ends lost 0 bases at V and 11 bases at J; junction bases unmatched: 9. This CDR3 is built from 14 residues. Written as DNA, the CDR3 is TGCGCCAGCAGCCAAGATGTCGGGAACAGGGGCGCTTTCTTT. It encodes CASSQDVGNRGAFF.

This clone was observed once. The gene calls are TRBV19 and TRBJ2-1, with 8 bases identical to TRBD1. Losses at the gene ends were 5 bases for V and 8 bases for J; bases not matched to a gene: 14. Germline lookup yields CDR1 LNHDA and CDR2 SQIVND (reference sequence). The CDR3 is 16 residues long. CDR3: CASSPIDRGLTDEQFF. The CDR3 nucleotides are TGTGCCAGTAGTCCGATTGACAGGGGCCTGACGGATGAGCAGTTCTTC.

The CDR3 nucleotides are TGTGCCAGCACTCCCACACGGAGGGGTAACTACGAGCAGTACTTC. It specifies CASTPTRRGNYEQYF. The J gene is TRBJ2-7, the V gene TRBV6-5, with TRBD2 as a possible D gene (6 bases). V was pared by 7 bases and J by 3 bases, with 19 bases between. CDR1 is MNHEY, CDR2 SVGAGI, per germline. This CDR3 has 15 amino acids.

The gene calls are TRBV19 and TRBJ1-6, with 10 bases lining up with TRBD1. V was pared by 3 bases and J by 10 bases, with 6 bases of the junction left unmatched. Per germline, CDR1 LNHDA and CDR2 SQIVND (reference sequence). The CDR3 loop spans 15 amino acids. CDR3 DNA sequence: TGTGCCAGTAGTATCGACGGACAGGGGGAGTCACCCCTCCACTTT. Its protein product is CASSIDGQGESPLHF.

The chain uses TRBV28 and TRBJ1-5; the D is unclear. The V end lost 10 bases, the J end lost 4 bases, and 5 bases lay between the germline ends. Germline assignment: CDR1 MDHEN and CDR2 SYDVKM. The CDR3 totals 10 residues. CDR3 region: CATPNQPQHF. The CDR3 DNA sequence: TGTGCCACCCCAAATCAGCCCCAGCATTTT.

The chain carries TRBV19 and TRBJ2-1; possibly TRBD2 for D (6 bases). CDR3 length: 14 residues. CDR1 is LNHDA and CDR2 is SQIVND in the germline V gene (reference sequence). Trimming took off 7 bases at V and 4 bases at J, with 14 bases between the two ends. The CDR3 here is CASKAAGTYNEQFF. For the CDR3, the DNA is TGTGCCAGTAAGGCCGCGGGAACATACAATGAGCAGTTCTTC.

V is TRBV6-5 and J is TRBJ1-1; D perhaps matches TRBD1 (5 bases). CDR1 and CDR2 from the germline V gene are MNHEY and SVGAGI. V gave up 7 bases and J gave up 3 bases, with 18 bases separating them. This CDR3 is built from 15 residues. CDR3 DNA: TGTGCCAGCATACCAGGGTCGTCCCCTTACACTGAAGCTTTCTTT. Protein sequence: CASIPGSSPYTEAFF.

The V and J genes are TRBV28 and TRBJ1-2; 9 nucleotides match TRBD1. J was trimmed by 4 bases and V by 6 bases; bases with no gene match: 6. This CDR3 has 14 residues. The germline CDR1 and CDR2 sequences are MDHEN and SYDVKM. DNA of the CDR3: TGTGCCAGCAGGGAAACAGGGGGCGGCTATGGCTACACCTTC. Translated: CASRETGGGYGYTF.

The chain links TRBV6-5 to TRBJ1-3; D gene uncertain. The CDR3 covers 15 residues. V lost 5 bases to trimming and J lost 2 bases, with 13 bases between them. The germline gives CDR1 MNHEY, CDR2 SVGAGI. CDR3 DNA: TGTGCCAGCAGTAAGGAGAGTAACGCTGGAAACACCATATATTTT. This encodes CASSKESNAGNTIYF.

The chain has TRBV2 and TRBJ1-4; no clear D gene. Trimming took off 7 bases at V and 1 base at J, with 7 bases between the two ends. This CDR3 has 13 residues. Germline CDR1 and CDR2: SNHLY and FYNNEI. The CDR3 bases are TGTGCCAGCAACTCGATAACTAATGAAAAACTGTTTTTT. It encodes CASNSITNEKLFF.

Only a few counts were recorded for this clone. The V gene is TRBV30, the J gene TRBJ2-2; D is perhaps TRBD1 (5 bases). CDR3 size: 14 residues. CDR1 is GTSNPN and CDR2 is SVGIG in the germline V gene (reference sequence). Between the trimmed V and J ends, which lost 4 bases and 3 bases, there was a span of 12 bases. CDR3 residues: CAWIGRVHTGELFF. The CDR3 DNA is TGTGCCTGGATTGGCAGGGTGCACACCGGGGAGCTGTTTTTT.

The J gene is TRBJ1-1, the V gene TRBV4-1, with D tentatively TRBD1 (6 bases). The CDR3 length is 14 residues. Trimming removed 3 bases from V and 0 bases from J, with 8 bases in between. CDR1 is MGHRA, CDR2 YSYEKL, per germline. This CDR3 is CASSQGHLNTEAFF. The CDR3 nucleotides read TGCGCCAGCAGCCAGGGACATTTGAACACTGAAGCTTTCTTT.

The rearrangement joins TRBV19 to TRBJ1-2; 7 bases map to TRBD1. After removal of 3 bases from V and 7 bases from J, the junction contained 14 bases not matched to a gene. The CDR3 is 16 amino acids. Germline V lookup: CDR1 LNHDA, CDR2 SQIVND (reference sequence). CDR3 sequence reads: CASSMMDPGGGLGYTF. The CDR3 nucleotides are TGTGCCAGTAGTATGATGGATCCAGGGGGAGGACTTGGCTACACCTTC.

The rearrangement links TRBV6-8 to TRBJ1-5; weak D call: TRBD1 (6 bases). V was cut by 3 bases and J by 0 bases, with 21 bases left in between. CDR1 and CDR2 from the germline V gene are MNHGY and SAAAGT. The CDR3 contains 19 residues. This CDR3 is CASSYGCGRTDYSNQPQHF. The CDR3 region has the DNA TGTGCCAGCAGTTATGGTTGTGGTCGGACAGATTATAGCAATCAGCCCCAGCATTTT.

The chain couples TRBV11-3 to TRBJ2-7; D unclear. Germline CDR1 and CDR2: SGHNT and YENEEA. The CDR3 is 14 residues long. Between the trimmed V and J ends, which lost 1 base and 2 bases, there was a span of 9 bases. CDR3 in amino acids: CASSLGQAPYEQYF. The CDR3 nucleotides are TGTGCCAGCAGCTTAGGCCAGGCCCCCTACGAGCAGTACTTC. The whole variable domain, remainder taken from reference TRBV11-3 and TRBJ2-7, is EAGVVQSPRYKIIEKKQPVAFWCNPISGHNTLYWYLQNLGQGPELLIRYENEEAVDDSQLPKDRFSAERLKGVDSTLKIQPAELGDSAVYLCASSLGQAPYEQYFGPGTRLTVT.